Listed below are T cell receptor beta chains from one sample, sequenced in a study of T-cell memory formation after mild COVID-19. In TCRdb, the 5' RACE reads were re-called with MiXCR into one record per CDR3 protein. The profile shows approximately 170,000 distinct CDR3 sequences, 10% to 15% of them singletons. The sample comprised PBMCs or a T cell subset sorted from them (not recorded which). These receptors all stem from a man aged 18 to 30 who had mild COVID-19 (a few samples of this study predate the infection). Cell type and time point are not known. Each CDR3 is given with its conserved first and last residue. Each record gives: clone size, D gene, CDR3 length, V gene, J gene, CDR3 protein, CDR3 DNA. A D gene is named only where the DNA matches it firmly. Clone size is given for some rows only: seen once, a few or many times, or a class if the clone is expanded.

>few|NA|14|TRBV7-2|TRBJ2-5
CASRKEGRWGTQYF
TGTGCCAGCAGAAAAGAGGGGAGATGGGGGACCCAGTACTTC
>few|NA|13|TRBV5-1|TRBJ2-1
CASSPSGTGEQFF
TGCGCCAGCAGCCCCTCCGGGACTGGTGAGCAGTTCTTC
>NA|NA|13|TRBV4-3|TRBJ2-3
CASATGFTDTQYF
TGCGCCAGTGCCACAGGGTTCACAGATACGCAGTATTTT
>NA|NA|15|TRBV6-2/TRBV6-3|TRBJ1-1
CASNRNRAGITEAFF
TGTGCCAGCAATCGGAACAGGGCGGGGATCACTGAAGCTTTCTTT
>NA|TRBD2|15|TRBV7-8|TRBJ2-1
CASSLAFGGSTEQFF
TGTGCCAGCAGCTTAGCGTTCGGGGGGTCCACTGAGCAGTTCTTC
>many|NA|15|TRBV5-1|TRBJ1-1
CASSLAQTIGTEAFF
TGCGCCAGCAGCTTGGCACAGACAATCGGCACTGAAGCTTTCTTT
>few|TRBD2|17|TRBV5-1|TRBJ2-3
CASSLALSGGREDTQYF
TGCGCCAGCAGCTTGGCCCTCTCGGGGGGGCGGGAGGATACGCAGTATTTT
>few|TRBD1|15|TRBV11-2|TRBJ1-5
CASSLAGQSNQPQHF
TGTGCCAGCAGCTTAGCGGGACAGAGCAATCAGCCCCAGCATTTT
>many|NA|16|TRBV7-9|TRBJ2-3
CASSLVVGDPTDTQYF
TGTGCCAGCAGCTTAGTAGTCGGGGACCCCACAGATACGCAGTATTTT
>NA|TRBD1|15|TRBV4-2|TRBJ1-1
CASSQLWDRRIEAFF
TGTGCCAGCAGCCAACTATGGGACAGGAGGATTGAAGCTTTCTTT
>NA|TRBD2|17|TRBV5-1|TRBJ2-3
CASSLGRISGDTDTQYF
TGCGCCAGCAGCTTGGGGCGCATTAGCGGGGACACAGATACGCAGTATTTT
>NA|TRBD1|15|TRBV12-3/TRBV12-4|TRBJ1-1
CASSILGTENTEAFF
TGTGCCAGCAGTATACTAGGGACAGAGAACACTGAAGCTTTCTTT
>few|NA|13|TRBV7-7|TRBJ2-1
CASSSQAGNEQFF
TGTGCCAGCAGCTCCCAGGCAGGCAATGAGCAGTTCTTC
>NA|NA|17|TRBV13|TRBJ2-3
CASSPAGAFGSTDTQYF
TGTGCCAGCAGCCCCGCGGGGGCTTTTGGCAGCACAGATACGCAGTATTTT
>NA|NA|13|TRBV5-1|TRBJ1-1
CASSLDRAGEAFF
TGCGCCAGCAGCTTGGATAGGGCCGGTGAAGCTTTCTTT
>many|TRBD1|16|TRBV4-3|TRBJ2-1
CASSQSWDRGYNEQFF
TGCGCCAGCAGCCAATCGTGGGACAGGGGCTACAATGAGCAGTTCTTC
>NA|NA|16|TRBV11-2|TRBJ1-2
CASSPRAFRFSDGYTF
TGTGCCAGCAGTCCCCGGGCCTTTCGATTTTCGGATGGCTACACCTTC
>few|TRBD1|13|TRBV11-2|TRBJ2-4
CASSSGTGSIQYF
TGTGCCAGCAGCTCCGGGACAGGGAGCATTCAGTACTTC
>few|NA|15|TRBV7-9|TRBJ1-1
CASSPQQGRRTEAFF
TGTGCCAGCAGCCCCCAACAGGGAAGGAGAACTGAAGCTTTCTTT
>NA|NA|12|TRBV7-9|TRBJ1-2
CASSSTAYGYTF
TGTGCCAGCAGCTCGACAGCCTATGGCTACACCTTC
>NA|NA|17|TRBV18|TRBJ2-1
CASSPPLAKSSYNEQFF
TGTGCCAGCTCACCACCCCTAGCCAAAAGCTCCTACAATGAGCAGTTCTTC
>few|NA|16|TRBV6-2/TRBV6-3|TRBJ2-1
CASSAGRLSSYNEQFF
TGTGCCAGCAGTGCCGGACGTCTAAGCTCCTACAATGAGCAGTTCTTC
>NA|TRBD2|15|TRBV12-3/TRBV12-4|TRBJ2-5
CASSPYSGRLETQYF
TGTGCCAGCAGTCCTTACTCCGGGAGGCTAGAGACCCAGTACTTC
>many|NA|15|TRBV6-5|TRBJ1-1
CASSYRGTAGSEAFF
TGTGCCAGCAGTTACCGCGGGACCGCGGGCTCTGAAGCTTTCTTT
>many|NA|15|TRBV12-3/TRBV12-4|TRBJ2-5
CASSLSSGSQETQYF
TGTGCCAGCAGCCTGTCATCCGGGTCCCAAGAGACCCAGTACTTC
>few|NA|16|TRBV5-8|TRBJ1-5
CASSLWGEGRDQPQHF
TGTGCCAGCAGCTTGTGGGGGGAGGGAAGAGATCAGCCCCAGCATTTT
>few|TRBD2|13|TRBV12-3/TRBV12-4|TRBJ2-4
CASRAGGKNIQYF
TGTGCCAGCAGGGCGGGGGGTAAAAACATTCAGTACTTC
>NA|NA|11|TRBV5-1|TRBJ2-1
CASSMYNEQFF
TGCGCCAGCAGCATGTACAATGAGCAGTTCTTC
>few|NA|14|TRBV21-1|TRBJ1-1
CAGHPGTSNTEAFF
TGTGCCGGTCATCCCGGGACATCGAACACTGAAGCTTTCTTT
>NA|NA|13|TRBV2|TRBJ2-1
CASYSQGKNEQFF
TGTGCCAGCTACTCACAGGGCAAGAATGAGCAGTTCTTC
>few|TRBD1|14|TRBV5-1|TRBJ1-1
CASSPGQLETEAFF
TGCGCCAGCAGCCCGGGACAGTTAGAAACTGAAGCTTTCTTT
>many|NA|13|TRBV7-9|TRBJ2-2
CASSFANTGELFF
TGTGCCAGCAGCTTTGCGAACACCGGGGAGCTGTTTTTT
>NA|NA|11|TRBV6-5|TRBJ1-1
CASSSGIKAFF
TGTGCCAGCAGTTCCGGGATTAAAGCTTTCTTT
>NA|TRBD1|16|TRBV28|TRBJ2-7
CASSLFGTGNFNEQYF
TGTGCCAGCAGTTTATTCGGGACAGGGAATTTCAACGAGCAGTACTTC
>few|NA|14|TRBV23-1|TRBJ2-2
CASSQFQGLWELFF
TGCGCCAGCAGTCAATTCCAGGGACTCTGGGAGCTGTTTTTT
>NA|NA|17|TRBV4-2|TRBJ1-5
CASSQDSGGLEYQPQHF
TGTGCCAGCAGCCAAGACTCGGGGGGGCTCGAATATCAGCCCCAGCATTTT
>many|TRBD1|15|TRBV20-1|TRBJ1-2
CSAREPGTGVNGYTF
TGCAGTGCTAGAGAACCCGGGACAGGGGTCAATGGCTACACCTTC
>few|NA|12|TRBV29-1|TRBJ1-2
CSGNRVGYGYTF
TGCAGCGGGAACAGGGTCGGCTATGGCTACACCTTC
>NA|TRBD1|16|TRBV18|TRBJ2-5
CASSLIGTGAQETQYF
TGTGCCAGCTCCCTTATAGGGACAGGGGCCCAAGAGACCCAGTACTTC
>NA|NA|13|TRBV7-2|TRBJ1-2
CASSLAREDGYTF
TGTGCCAGCAGCTTAGCGCGTGAAGATGGCTACACCTTC
>NA|NA|16|TRBV7-3|TRBJ2-1
CASSPGGPRSYNEQFF
TGTGCCAGCAGCCCCGGCGGACCCCGGTCCTACAATGAGCAGTTCTTC
>NA|NA|14|TRBV7-2|TRBJ2-2
CASSLVWDTGELFF
TGTGCCAGCAGCTTAGTATGGGACACCGGGGAGCTGTTTTTT
>few|TRBD1|16|TRBV3-1|TRBJ1-1
CASSQVSQGAWTEAFF
TGTGCCAGCAGCCAAGTCAGTCAGGGGGCCTGGACTGAAGCTTTCTTT
>many|NA|14|TRBV5-1|TRBJ2-7
CASSRAQPAYEQYF
TGCGCCAGCAGTCGGGCCCAGCCCGCCTACGAGCAGTACTTC
>NA|TRBD1|15|TRBV7-9|TRBJ2-5
CASSLVTGGVETQYF
TGTGCCAGCAGCTTGGTGACAGGGGGCGTTGAGACCCAGTACTTC
>NA|NA|16|TRBV9|TRBJ2-2
CASSEGGRKAPGELFF
TGTGCCAGCAGCGAGGGGGGGCGAAAAGCCCCCGGGGAGCTGTTTTTT
>few|NA|15|TRBV7-2|TRBJ2-4
CASSLARDGKNIQYF
TGTGCCAGCAGCTTAGCCAGGGATGGCAAAAACATTCAGTACTTC
>NA|NA|16|TRBV12-3/TRBV12-4|TRBJ1-2
CASSLKPTAHSYGYTF
TGTGCCAGCAGTTTAAAGCCGACAGCCCATTCCTATGGCTACACCTTC
>many|TRBD1|14|TRBV4-1|TRBJ2-3
CASRDRGLTDTQYF
TGCGCCAGCAGGGACAGGGGGTTGACAGATACGCAGTATTTT
>NA|NA|17|TRBV6-5|TRBJ1-3
CASSYSPERFSGNTIYF
TGTGCCAGCAGTTACTCGCCCGAGCGTTTCTCTGGAAACACCATATATTTT
>few|NA|15|TRBV27|TRBJ1-1
CASSGSFRISAEAFF
TGTGCCAGCAGTGGGTCCTTCCGTATTAGCGCTGAAGCTTTCTTT
>few|NA|14|TRBV20-1|TRBJ2-2
CSARRTRGTGELFF
TGCAGTGCTAGAAGGACACGTGGCACCGGGGAGCTGTTTTTT
>NA|TRBD2|15|TRBV18|TRBJ2-7
CASSPSLTSGPEQYF
TGTGCCAGCTCACCAAGTTTGACTAGCGGACCGGAGCAGTACTTC
>NA|NA|11|TRBV9|TRBJ2-1
CASSRGGEQFF
TGTGCCAGCAGCAGGGGGGGCGAGCAGTTCTTC
>few|TRBD1|16|TRBV7-9|TRBJ2-7
CASSPSDRGDSYEQYF
TGTGCCAGCAGTCCATCAGACAGGGGGGATTCCTACGAGCAGTACTTC
>few|NA|16|TRBV6-5|TRBJ2-5
CASRPTWDAGSETQYF
TGTGCCAGCAGACCTACATGGGACGCCGGGAGCGAGACCCAGTACTTC
>NA|NA|15|TRBV5-1|TRBJ2-1
CASSLRPASYNEQFF
TGCGCCAGCAGCTTACGTCCGGCCTCCTACAATGAGCAGTTCTTC
>NA|NA|14|TRBV12-3/TRBV12-4|TRBJ1-1
CASSLRESSTEAFF
TGTGCCAGCAGTTTACGGGAGAGCAGCACTGAAGCTTTCTTT
>NA|TRBD1|13|TRBV6-5|TRBJ1-6
CASFRGPNSPLHF
TGTGCCAGCTTCAGGGGGCCCAATTCACCCCTCCACTTT